This T cell receptor (beta chain) comes out of a study of T cells after yellow fever vaccination. Ten or more counts support this clonotype. The antigen is not known. Study-wide findings and caveats: Clones that expanded after primary vaccination mostly reappeared after the booster (over 95% CD4, 88% CD8).

From the 5' RACE reads, TCRdb called clonotypes with MiXCR, one entry per CDR3 protein. Of more than 95,000 distinct CDR3 sequences listed, 7.4% were seen once; the top ten hold nearly 2.5%. The V gene lost 0 bases and the J gene lost 2 bases, with 8 bases spanning the gap. The CDR3 has 14 residues. Germline-derived CDR1 and CDR2 are SGHRS and YFSETQ. The chain carries TRBV5-1 and TRBJ1-2; TRBD1 is a possible D gene (6 bases). The origin of this receptor is a man between 18 and 29 years old who received the YFV17D yellow fever vaccine. Source: CD4+ T cells sorted from PBMCs, taken 9 to 10 days after the first yellow fever vaccination. The DNA for the CDR3 is TGCGCCAGCAGCTTGGACAGGGAGAACTATGGCTACACCTTC. Amino acid sequence: CASSLDRENYGYTF.